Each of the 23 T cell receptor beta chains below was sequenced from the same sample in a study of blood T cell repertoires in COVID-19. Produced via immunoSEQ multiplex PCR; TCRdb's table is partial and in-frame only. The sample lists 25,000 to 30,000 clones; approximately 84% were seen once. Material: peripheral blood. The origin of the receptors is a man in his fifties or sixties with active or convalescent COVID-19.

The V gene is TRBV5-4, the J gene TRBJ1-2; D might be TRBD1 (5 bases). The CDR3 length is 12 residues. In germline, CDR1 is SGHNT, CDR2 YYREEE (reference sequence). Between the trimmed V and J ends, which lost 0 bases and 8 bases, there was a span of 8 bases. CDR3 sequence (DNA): TGTGCCAGCAGCTTGGAAAGGGGCGGCTACACCTTC. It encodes CASSLERGGYTF.

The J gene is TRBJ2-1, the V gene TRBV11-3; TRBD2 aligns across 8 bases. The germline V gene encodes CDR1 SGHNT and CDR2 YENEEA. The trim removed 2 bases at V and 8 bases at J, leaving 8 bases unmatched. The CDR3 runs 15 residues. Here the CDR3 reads CASSLISREGHEQFF. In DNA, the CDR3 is TGTGCCAGCAGCTTAATTTCCCGGGAGGGCCATGAGCAGTTCTTC.

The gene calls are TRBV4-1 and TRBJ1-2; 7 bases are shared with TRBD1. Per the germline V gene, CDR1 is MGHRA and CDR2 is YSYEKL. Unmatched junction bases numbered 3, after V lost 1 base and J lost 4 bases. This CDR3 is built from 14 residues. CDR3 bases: TGCGCCAGCAGCCAAGGGGACAGAGGCTATGGCTACACCTTC. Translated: CASSQGDRGYGYTF.

CDR3 protein: CATSTRTGYTEAFF. CDR3 nucleotide sequence: TGTGCCACCAGCACCCGGACAGGATACACTGAAGCTTTCTTT. V is TRBV15 and J is TRBJ1-1, with 7 bases aligning to TRBD1. The germline V gene has CDR1 LNHNV and CDR2 YYDKDF (reference sequence). The CDR3 has 14 amino acids. The V segment lost 4 bases and the J segment 3 bases; nucleotides outside the gene matches: 5.

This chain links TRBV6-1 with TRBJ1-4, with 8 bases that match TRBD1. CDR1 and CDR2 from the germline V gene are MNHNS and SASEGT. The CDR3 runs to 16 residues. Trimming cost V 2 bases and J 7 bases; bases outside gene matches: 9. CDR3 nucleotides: TGTGCCAGCAGTGAAACCCTCTCCGGGACAGGTGAAAAACTGTTTTTT. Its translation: CASSETLSGTGEKLFF.

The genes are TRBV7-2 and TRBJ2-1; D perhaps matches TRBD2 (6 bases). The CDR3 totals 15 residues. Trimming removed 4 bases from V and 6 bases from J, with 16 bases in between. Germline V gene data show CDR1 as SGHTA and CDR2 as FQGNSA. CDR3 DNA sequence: TGTGCCAGCAGCTGGGCGGGACCCACCTCCAATGAGCAGTTCTTC. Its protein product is CASSWAGPTSNEQFF.

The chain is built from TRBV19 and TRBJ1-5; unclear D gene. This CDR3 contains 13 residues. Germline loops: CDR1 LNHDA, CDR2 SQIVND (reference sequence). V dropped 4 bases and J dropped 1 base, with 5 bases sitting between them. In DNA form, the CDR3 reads TGTGCCAGTAGTAAACAGAGCAATCAGCCCCAGCATTTT. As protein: CASSKQSNQPQHF.

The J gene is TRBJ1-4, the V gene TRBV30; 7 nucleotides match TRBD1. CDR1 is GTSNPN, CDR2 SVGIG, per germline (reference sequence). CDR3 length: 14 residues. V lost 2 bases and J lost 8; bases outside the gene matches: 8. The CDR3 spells CAWSMEGAWEKLFF. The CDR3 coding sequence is TGTGCCTGGAGTATGGAGGGGGCTTGGGAAAAACTGTTTTTT.

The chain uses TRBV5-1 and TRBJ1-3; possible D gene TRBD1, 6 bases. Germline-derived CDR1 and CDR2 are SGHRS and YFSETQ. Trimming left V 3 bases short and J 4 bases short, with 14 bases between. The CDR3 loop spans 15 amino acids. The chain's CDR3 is CASSSTTGRGNTIYF. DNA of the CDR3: TGCGCCAGCAGCTCAACTACAGGGCGCGGAAACACCATATATTTT. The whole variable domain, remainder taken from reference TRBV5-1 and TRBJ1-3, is KAGVTQTPRYLIKTRGQQVTLSCSPISGHRSVSWYQQTPGQGLQFLFEYFSETQRNKGNFPGRFSGRQFSNSRSEMNVSTLELGDSALYLCASSSTTGRGNTIYFGEGSWLTVV.

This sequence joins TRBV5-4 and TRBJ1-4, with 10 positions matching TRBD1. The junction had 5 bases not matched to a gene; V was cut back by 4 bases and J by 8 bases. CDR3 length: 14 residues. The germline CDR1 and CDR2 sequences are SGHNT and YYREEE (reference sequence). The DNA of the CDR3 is TGTGCCAGCAGCAGGGACAGGGGCGAAGAAAAACTGTTTTTT. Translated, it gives CASSRDRGEEKLFF.

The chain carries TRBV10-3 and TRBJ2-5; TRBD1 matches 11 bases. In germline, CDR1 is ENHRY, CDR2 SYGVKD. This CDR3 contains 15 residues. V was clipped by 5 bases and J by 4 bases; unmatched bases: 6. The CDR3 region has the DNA TGTGCCATCAGTATCGGGACAGGGGGGTCAGAGACCCAGTACTTC. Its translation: CAISIGTGGSETQYF.

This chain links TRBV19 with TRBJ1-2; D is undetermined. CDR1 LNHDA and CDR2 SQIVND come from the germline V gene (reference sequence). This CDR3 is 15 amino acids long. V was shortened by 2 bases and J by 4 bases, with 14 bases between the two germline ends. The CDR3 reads CASSILGSRGYGYTF. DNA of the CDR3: TGTGCCAGTAGTATATTAGGGTCCCGGGGCTATGGCTACACCTTC.

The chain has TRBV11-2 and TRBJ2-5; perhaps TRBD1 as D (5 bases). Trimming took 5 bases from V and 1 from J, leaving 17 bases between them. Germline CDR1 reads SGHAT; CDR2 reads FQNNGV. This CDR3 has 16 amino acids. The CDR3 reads CASSPGALTAQETQYF. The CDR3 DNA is TGTGCCAGCAGCCCAGGAGCTCTGACAGCCCAAGAGACCCAGTACTTC.

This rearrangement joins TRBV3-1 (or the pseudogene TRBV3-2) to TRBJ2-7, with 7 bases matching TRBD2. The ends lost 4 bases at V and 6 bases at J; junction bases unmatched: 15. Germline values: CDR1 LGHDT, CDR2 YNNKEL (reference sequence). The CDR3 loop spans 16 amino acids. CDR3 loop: CASSPRLGGYFLEQYF. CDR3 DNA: TGTGCCAGCAGCCCCCGTTTGGGGGGGTACTTTCTCGAGCAGTACTTC.

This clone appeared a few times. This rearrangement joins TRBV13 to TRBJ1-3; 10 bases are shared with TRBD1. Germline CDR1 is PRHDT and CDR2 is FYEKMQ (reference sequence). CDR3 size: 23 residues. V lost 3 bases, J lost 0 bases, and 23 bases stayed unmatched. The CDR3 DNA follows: TGTGCCAGCAGCTTTTCGCTCCTGGGAGACAGGGGGCCTCCGGGGCTCTCTGGAAACACCATATATTTT. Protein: CASSFSLLGDRGPPGLSGNTIYF.

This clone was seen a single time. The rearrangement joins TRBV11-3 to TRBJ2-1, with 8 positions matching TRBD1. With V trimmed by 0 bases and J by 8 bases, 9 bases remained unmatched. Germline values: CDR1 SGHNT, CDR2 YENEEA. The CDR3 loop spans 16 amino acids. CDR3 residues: CASSLDGAGGFDEQFF. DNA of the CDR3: TGTGCCAGCAGCTTAGATGGGGCAGGGGGCTTTGATGAGCAGTTCTTC. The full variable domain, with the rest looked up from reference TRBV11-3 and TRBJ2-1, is EAGVVQSPRYKIIEKKQPVAFWCNPISGHNTLYWYLQNLGQGPELLIRYENEEAVDDSQLPKDRFSAERLKGVDSTLKIQPAELGDSAVYLCASSLDGAGGFDEQFFGPGTRLTVL.

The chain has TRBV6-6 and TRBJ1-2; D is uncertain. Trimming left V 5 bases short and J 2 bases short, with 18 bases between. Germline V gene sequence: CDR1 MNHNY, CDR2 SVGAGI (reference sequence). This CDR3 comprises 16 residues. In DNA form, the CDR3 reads TGTGCCAGCAGTCAAAGTGGATTCTCGAGGAACTATGGCTACACCTTC. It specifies CASSQSGFSRNYGYTF.

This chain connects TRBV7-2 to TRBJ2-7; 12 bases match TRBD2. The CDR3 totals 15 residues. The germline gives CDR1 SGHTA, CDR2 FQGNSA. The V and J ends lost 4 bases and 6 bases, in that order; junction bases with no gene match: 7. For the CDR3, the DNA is TGTGCCAGCAGCTCTACGACTAGCGGGGGCGGCGAGCAGTACTTC. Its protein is CASSSTTSGGGEQYF.

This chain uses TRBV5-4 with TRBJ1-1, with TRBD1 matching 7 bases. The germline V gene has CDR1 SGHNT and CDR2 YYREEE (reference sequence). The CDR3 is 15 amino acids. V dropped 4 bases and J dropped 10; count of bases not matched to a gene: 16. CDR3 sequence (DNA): TGTGCCAGCAGCGATCCGGGACAGTGGCACGAGACAGCTTTCTTT. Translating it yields CASSDPGQWHETAFF.

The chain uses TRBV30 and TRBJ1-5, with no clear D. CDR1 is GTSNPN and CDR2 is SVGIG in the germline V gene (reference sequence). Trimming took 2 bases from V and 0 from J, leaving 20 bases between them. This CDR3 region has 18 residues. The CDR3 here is CAWSRSGLGLYSNQPQHF. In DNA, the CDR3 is TGTGCCTGGAGTCGATCTGGACTGGGCCTATATAGCAATCAGCCCCAGCATTTT.

The CDR3 nucleotides are TGTGCCAGCAGTGAAGCGCAAGGCGGTGAAAAACTGTTTTTT. It specifies CASSEAQGGEKLFF. V usage is TRBV6-1 and J usage is TRBJ1-4; D call uncertain. The germline CDR1 and CDR2 sequences are MNHNS and SASEGT. This CDR3 is built from 14 residues. Trimming stripped 0 bases from V and 7 bases from J, with 9 bases between.

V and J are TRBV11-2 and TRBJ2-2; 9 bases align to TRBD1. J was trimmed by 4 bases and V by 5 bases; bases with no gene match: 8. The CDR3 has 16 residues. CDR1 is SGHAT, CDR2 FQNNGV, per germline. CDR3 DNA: TGTGCCAGCAGCCCAGCGCGGGACAGGGTCACCGGGGAGCTGTTTTTT. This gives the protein CASSPARDRVTGELFF.

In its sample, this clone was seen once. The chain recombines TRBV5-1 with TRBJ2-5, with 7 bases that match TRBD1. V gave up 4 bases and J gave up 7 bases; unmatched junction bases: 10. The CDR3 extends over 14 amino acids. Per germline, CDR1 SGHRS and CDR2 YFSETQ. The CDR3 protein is CASSPTGRWVTQYF. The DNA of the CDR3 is TGCGCCAGCAGCCCGACAGGGCGGTGGGTGACCCAGTACTTC.